This TCR beta chain was observed in a study of control samples from healthy donors and cancer patients (TCRdb year 2020). The library was made by the immunoSEQ multiplex PCR assay. What TCRdb holds here is the immuneACCESS table cut down to in-frame rearrangements. Part of the clones is not present; checked against another copy, under half of the missing clones reflect an unresolved V gene, and the others are unexplained. Within this sample are tens of thousands of clones, with 90% of them counted one time only. The top ten clones comprise less than 4.5% of the sample. Remarks on this clone: Its antigen is not yet known. Base qualities are not provided; no much larger clone lies one nucleotide away.

The sample was blood. The TCR sequence derives from a woman younger than 35 in good health.

CDR3 protein: CASSASSLTEAFF. The bases are TGTGCCAGCAGCGCCAGTTCACTCACTGAAGCTTTCTTT. The sequence links TRBV6-4 to TRBJ1-1, with no D gene named confidently. V and J are truncated by 6 bases and 4 bases respectively, leaving an intervening sequence of 12 bases. The CDR3, cysteine through phenylalanine, is 13 amino acids long. Of all the DNA, just the CDR3 is kept, 39 bases in frame from base 1. Looking up the germline V gene yields CDR1 MRHNA and CDR2 SNTAGT.